Sequencing of this T cell receptor (beta chain) was carried out in a study of shared clonotypes between healthy human individuals. Study summary: The donor pool was made up of a couple of women and a few men aged 18 to 49.

The germline V gene encodes CDR1 SNHLY and CDR2 FYNNEI. The V end lost 5 bases, the J end lost 3 bases, and 14 bases lay between the germline ends. This CDR3 has 14 amino acids. Cells designated naive CD8 were CD45RO-negative and were positively selected for CCR7, with terminally differentiated effector memory CD45RA+ cells excluded. Running of the assay took place at deep level. Clones were read by immunoSEQ multiplex PCR, and TCRdb kept only the in-frame ones, dropping some. The profile shows roughly 2,000,000 clones, roughly 93% of them singletons. The V gene is TRBV2, the J gene TRBJ2-7; D tentatively reads TRBD1 or TRBD2 (5 bases each). Input material: naive CD8+ T cells from PBMCs. The TCR sequence derives from a man aged 18 to 29 in good health. Some clones in this sample may be carry-over from other donors' samples. The CDR3 spells CASSPTGTSYEQYF. The CDR3 nucleotides read TGTGCCAGCAGTCCAACCGGGACGAGCTACGAGCAGTACTTC.